The clone carrying this T cell receptor beta chain was counted ten times or more. TCRdb re-called the RT-PCR reads with MiXCR, one entry per CDR3 protein. The table shows 650,000 or so distinct CDR3 sequences, with around 15% occurring only once. The CDR3 contains 13 residues. The ends were cut back, 7 bases at V and 5 bases at J, with 14 bases in the middle. The entry originates in a study of response to subunit inactivated influenza vaccine. This clonotype was sampled from a man aged 45-65 years who received an inactivated influenza vaccine. Specimen: PBMCs from blood, collected roughly 2 weeks before vaccination. V and J are TRBV12-3 or TRBV12-4 and TRBJ2-5; D ambiguous. The CDR3 reads CASTWGSRETQYF. The DNA for the CDR3 is TGTGCCAGCACCTGGGGTAGTCGGGAGACCCAGTACTTC.